This T cell receptor (beta chain) was recorded in a study of breast tumors, draining lymph nodes, adjacent tissues (TCRdb year 2016). A note on the overall study: The study compared TCR beta repertoires across tumor, adjacent nontumor tissue and axillary lymph nodes from breast cancer patients. In human breast cancer, the study set out to evaluate how tumor, surrounding tissue and draining lymph node repertoires relate to one another and whether T cells may move between these sites. Results the study describes overall, beyond this receptor: In luminal-like breast cancer, tumor and nontumor tissue repertoires resembled each other significantly more than in basal-like breast cancer. T-cell repertoire diversity in tumors was found to be lower than in lymph nodes but higher than in nontumor tissue, and preferential V and J gene usage was observed. Rather than being directly demonstrated, the conclusion that tumor T cells originate in lymph nodes was presented as consistent with a hypothesis. The data were considered consistent with most tumor T cells being derived from the lymph node and subsequently expanding within tumor tissue.

For sequencing, an Illumina HiSeq 2000 was employed. TCR beta chain libraries were generated through multiplex PCR amplification. The amplified TCR beta chain products were analyzed by high-throughput sequencing. TCRdb trimmed the raw reads at Q25, called clones with MiXCR and kept productive beta chains. Each record represents a unique CDR3 protein, reported with the most common genes and DNA among its rows. The sample records about 300,000 distinct CDR3 sequences, 30% to 35% of which are singletons. More than 0.85% of the sample is held by the ten biggest clonotypes. The V end loses 2 bases and the J end loses 5 bases, and a stretch of 11 bases separates them. The CDR3 runs 13 amino acids, cysteine and phenylalanine included. Solely the CDR3 DNA is kept, with 39 bases framed from the first base. Taken from the germline V gene, the CDR1 and CDR2 loops are SGHDT and YYEEEE. This clonotype was found many times. Its antigen is currently not known. There are no base qualities to consult, and no much larger clone falls within one base.

The lymph node samples were taken from the axillary draining lymph nodes of breast cancer patients. Sequencing used axillary lymph node tissue. The TCR sequence derives from a female donor with breast cancer. Some clones in this sample may be carry-over from other donors' samples. The chain is assembled from TRBV5-6 and TRBJ2-7; too little of a D gene remains to name it. The CDR3 region: CASSFLLRDEQYF. The bases read TGTGCCAGCAGCTTCCTACTACGGGACGAGCAGTACTTC.